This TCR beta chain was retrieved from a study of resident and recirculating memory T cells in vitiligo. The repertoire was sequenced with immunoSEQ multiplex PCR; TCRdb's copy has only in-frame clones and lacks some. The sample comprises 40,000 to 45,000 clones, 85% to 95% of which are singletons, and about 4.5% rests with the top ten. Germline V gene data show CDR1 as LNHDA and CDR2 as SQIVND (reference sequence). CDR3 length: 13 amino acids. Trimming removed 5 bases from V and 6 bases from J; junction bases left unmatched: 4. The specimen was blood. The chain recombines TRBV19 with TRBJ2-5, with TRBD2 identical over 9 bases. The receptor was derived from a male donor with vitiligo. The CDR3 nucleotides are TGTGCCAGTAGTCTAGCGGGGATAAAGACCCAGTACTTC. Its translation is CASSLAGIKTQYF.